This T cell receptor (beta chain) was found in a study of blood T cell repertoires in COVID-19. Study as a whole: T cells, B-cell-depleted T cells, or PBMCs supplied cDNA or gDNA.

Profiling relied on immunoSEQ multiplex PCR, and the TCRdb table lists in-frame clones only, not all of them. Of roughly 200,000 clones listed, about 84% are singletons. The germline V gene encodes CDR1 MNHNY and CDR2 SVGAGI (reference sequence). The CDR3 consists of 14 residues. The trim removed 2 bases at V and 10 bases at J, leaving 8 bases unmatched. This chain joins TRBV6-6 and TRBJ2-1, with 7 bases identical to TRBD2. Sequencing used PBMCs or T cells enriched from blood (not recorded which). The clonotype originates from a man aged 40-49 years with acute COVID-19. The CDR3 spells CASSYGGGSGEQFF. DNA of the CDR3: TGTGCCAGCAGTTACGGGGGGGGGAGCGGAGAGCAGTTCTTC.